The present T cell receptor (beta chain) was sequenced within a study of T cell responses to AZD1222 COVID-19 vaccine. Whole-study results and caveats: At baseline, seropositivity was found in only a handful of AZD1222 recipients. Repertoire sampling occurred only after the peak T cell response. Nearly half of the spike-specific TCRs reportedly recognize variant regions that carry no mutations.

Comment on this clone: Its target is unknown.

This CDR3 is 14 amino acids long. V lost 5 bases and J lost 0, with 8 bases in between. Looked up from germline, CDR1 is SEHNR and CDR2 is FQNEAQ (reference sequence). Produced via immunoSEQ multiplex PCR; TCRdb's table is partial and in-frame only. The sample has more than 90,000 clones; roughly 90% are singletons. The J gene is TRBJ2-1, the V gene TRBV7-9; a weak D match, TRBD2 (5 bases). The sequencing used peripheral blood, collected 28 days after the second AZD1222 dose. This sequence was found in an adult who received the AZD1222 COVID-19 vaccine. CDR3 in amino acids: CASSRGNSYNEQFF. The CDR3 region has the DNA TGTGCCAGCAGCCGAGGGAACTCCTACAATGAGCAGTTCTTC.